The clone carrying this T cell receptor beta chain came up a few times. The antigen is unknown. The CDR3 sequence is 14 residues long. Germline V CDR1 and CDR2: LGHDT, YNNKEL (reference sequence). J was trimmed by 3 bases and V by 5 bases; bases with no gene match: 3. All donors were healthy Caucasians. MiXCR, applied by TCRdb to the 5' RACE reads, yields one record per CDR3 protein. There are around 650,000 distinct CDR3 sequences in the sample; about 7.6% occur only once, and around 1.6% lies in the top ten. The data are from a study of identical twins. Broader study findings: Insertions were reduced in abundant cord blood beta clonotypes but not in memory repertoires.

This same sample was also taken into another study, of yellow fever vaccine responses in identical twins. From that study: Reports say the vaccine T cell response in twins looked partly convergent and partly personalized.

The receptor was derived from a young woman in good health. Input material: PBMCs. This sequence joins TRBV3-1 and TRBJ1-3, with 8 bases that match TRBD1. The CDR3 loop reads CASSTDRGGNTIYF. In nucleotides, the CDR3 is TGTGCCAGCAGCACTGACAGGGGTGGAAACACCATATATTTT.